A single sample is the source of the 27 T cell receptor beta chains below, sequenced in a study of molecular identifiers for immune sequencing clone quantification. TCRdb re-called the PCR reads with MiXCR, one entry per CDR3 protein. The profile shows about 320,000 distinct CDR3 sequences, roughly 24% of them singletons. Sequencing used naive CD8+ T cells from blood, with Jurkat cell RNA spiked in. This sample's subset: FACS-sorted CD8+CD4-CCR7+CD45RA+ naive T cells. These receptors were taken from a human donor in good health. Some libraries in this study had Jurkat cell RNA spiked in.

This clonotype was picked up many times. The chain is built from TRBV28 and TRBJ2-1; D is unresolved. The CDR3 consists of 13 residues. Germline CDR1 reads MDHEN; CDR2 reads SYDVKM. V lost 7 bases and J lost 9, with 16 bases in between. The CDR3 loop is CASKVVGMVEQFF. The DNA of the CDR3 is TGTGCCAGCAAGGTTGTGGGGATGGTTGAGCAGTTCTTC.

This clonotype has ten or more counts. The genes are TRBV19 and TRBJ2-1, with TRBD2 identical over 10 bases. This CDR3 region has 15 residues. Germline loops: CDR1 LNHDA, CDR2 SQIVND (reference sequence). Trimming at V came to 5 bases and at J to 7 bases, leaving 8 bases not matched to a gene. The CDR3 nucleotides are TGTGCCAGTAGTGCTCTAGCGGGAGTGCTAAATGAGCAGTTCTTC. Translation: CASSALAGVLNEQFF.

This clonotype was counted ten times or more. CDR3 DNA: TGTGCCAGCAGAGCGTCCGGGACTGGAGCCTACGAGCAGTACTTC. It yields the protein CASRASGTGAYEQYF. The chain uses TRBV12-3 or TRBV12-4 and TRBJ2-7, with TRBD2 as a possible D gene (6 bases). Trimming removed 6 bases from V and 2 bases from J, with 17 bases in between. The CDR3 spans 15 residues.

In this sample, this clonotype turned up a few times. The chain employs TRBV4-1 and TRBJ2-3, with 9 bases identical to TRBD2. The germline CDR1 and CDR2 sequences are MGHRA and YSYEKL. J lost 3 bases, V lost 1 base, and 5 bases had no gene match. The CDR3 is made up of 16 amino acids. CDR3 in amino acids: CASSQVMSGGTDTQYF. As DNA, the CDR3 is TGCGCCAGCAGCCAAGTGATGAGCGGGGGGACAGATACGCAGTATTTT.

This clonotype was counted at least ten times. The chain links TRBV5-1 to TRBJ2-7; perhaps TRBD2 as D (5 bases). The CDR3 has 15 amino acids. Germline lookup yields CDR1 SGHRS and CDR2 YFSETQ. The germline V and J ends were trimmed by 0 bases and 5 bases, with 15 bases remaining between them. The CDR3 reads CASSLVSSSLDEQYF. CDR3 coding DNA: TGCGCCAGCAGCTTGGTGTCTAGCAGCCTCGACGAGCAGTACTTC.

Concerning this clonotype: A read error may be the cause here, since a much bigger clone is one base away. J is TRBJ2-5 and V is TRBV28; D may be TRBD1 or TRBD2 (6 bases each). The germline V and J ends were trimmed by 4 bases and 4 bases, with 19 bases remaining between them. The CDR3 is made up of 16 amino acids. Per germline, CDR1 MDHEN and CDR2 SYDVKM. The CDR3 region is CASSSPPGGLGETQYF. For the CDR3, the DNA is TGTGCCAGCAGTTCGCCTCCCGGGGGCCTAGGAGAGACCCAGTACTTC.

This clonotype was seen ten or more times. The V gene is TRBV16, the J gene TRBJ1-5; TRBD1 is a possible D gene (5 bases). The germline gives CDR1 KGHSY, CDR2 FQNENV. V dropped 1 base and J dropped 1 base, with 8 bases sitting between them. The CDR3 contains 15 residues. CDR3: CASSQLEGSNQPQHF. CDR3 DNA sequence: TGTGCCAGCAGCCAATTAGAGGGGAGCAATCAGCCCCAGCATTTT. The variable domain in full, with the rest retrieved from reference TRBV16 and TRBJ1-5, is GEEVAQTPKHLVRGEGQKAKLYCAPIKGHSYVFWYQQVLKNEFKFLISFQNENVFDETGMPKERFSAKCLPNSPCSLEIQATKLEDSAVYFCASSQLEGSNQPQHFGDGTRLSIL.

This chain joins TRBV6-2 or TRBV6-3 and TRBJ1-1; D perhaps matches TRBD1 (5 bases). The CDR3 totals 15 residues. V dropped 3 bases and J dropped 3 bases, with 14 bases sitting between them. Germline V lookup: CDR1 MNHEY, CDR2 SVGEGT. CDR3 protein: CASSYFGAQDTEAFF. As DNA, the CDR3 is TGTGCCAGCAGTTATTTTGGGGCCCAGGACACTGAAGCTTTCTTT.

This clonotype has more than one count but fewer than ten. CDR3 sequence reads: CASSQDLASGGQETQYF. CDR3 DNA: TGCGCCAGCAGCCAAGATCTGGCTAGCGGGGGGCAAGAGACCCAGTACTTC. The chain recombines TRBV4-3 with TRBJ2-5; 11 bases are a match to TRBD2. The CDR3 is made up of 17 amino acids. J gave up 2 bases and V 0 bases, and 5 bases lay outside the gene matches. Germline values: CDR1 LGHNA, CDR2 YSLEER.

The genes are TRBV13 and TRBJ2-3; 14 bases agree with TRBD2. V shed 5 bases, J shed 2 bases, and the junction held 6 bases outside the gene matches. Germline V gene sequence: CDR1 PRHDT, CDR2 FYEKMQ (reference sequence). The CDR3 totals 17 residues. As DNA, the CDR3 is TGTGCCAGCAGCCCGACGACTAGCGGGGGGGCCACAGATACGCAGTATTTT. Amino acids: CASSPTTSGGATDTQYF.

Regarding this clonotype: One end of the junction is discordant with germline, which a read error may explain. The chain has TRBV4-2 and TRBJ2-3; a possible D gene is TRBD1 (6 bases). CDR1 is LGHNA and CDR2 is YNFKEQ in the germline V gene. This CDR3 has 15 residues. The CDR3, as DNA: TGTGCCGGCAGCCCACTTCACAGGGGCACAGATACGCAGTATTTT. Protein product: CAGSPLHRGTDTQYF.

The rearrangement links TRBV12-3 or TRBV12-4 to TRBJ2-2, with TRBD2 identical over 16 bases. The J segment lost 0 bases and the V segment lost 6 bases, leaving 10 bases of the junction unmatched. The CDR3 loop spans 20 amino acids. The CDR3 DNA reads TGTGCCAGCAGCTGGACCCCGGGACTAGCGGGGGGGGCGAACACCGGGGAGCTGTTTTTT. Translated: CASSWTPGLAGGANTGELFF.

With regard to this clonotype: An end of the junction does not agree with germline; a read error may underlie this. The chain combines TRBV3-1 with TRBJ2-7, with D unclear. Per germline, CDR1 LGHDT and CDR2 YNNKEL (reference sequence). This CDR3 is built from 12 residues. This CDR3 is CAGSRPLGEQYF. CDR3 DNA sequence: TGTGCCGGCAGTAGACCTCTTGGGGAGCAGTACTTC.

This clonotype was picked up a small number of times. This chain joins TRBV3-1 and TRBJ2-1; a weak D match, TRBD2 (6 bases). The CDR3 is 16 residues long. The ends were cut back, 0 bases at V and 3 bases at J, with 12 bases in the middle. Looked up from germline, CDR1 is LGHDT and CDR2 is YNNKEL (reference sequence). As DNA, the CDR3 is TGTGCCAGCAGCCAAGAGCATAGCGGACTCTACAATGAGCAGTTCTTC. This gives the protein CASSQEHSGLYNEQFF.

As for this clonotype: Since a much larger clone is just one base distant, this may be a read error. The rearrangement joins TRBV7-2 to TRBJ2-7, with no clear D. CDR3 length equals 14 residues. Per the germline V gene, CDR1 is SGHTA and CDR2 is FQGNSA. The CDR3 DNA is TGTGCCAGCAGCTTCGGCTGGGCGGTCTACGCGCAGTACTTC. Amino acid sequence: CASSFGWAVYAQYF.

A few counts support this clonotype. The CDR3 carries no conserved terminal phenylalanine or tryptophan, so it likely arises from a read error. This chain links TRBV7-2 with TRBJ2-5; D perhaps matches TRBD1 (6 bases). CDR3 length: 16 amino acids. CDR1 SGHTA and CDR2 FQGNSA come from the germline V gene. V was clipped by 5 bases and J by 4 bases, with 20 bases between them. The CDR3 bases are TGTGCCAGCAGCACACACTACAGGGATGGGGGAGAGACCCAGTACTCC. This gives the protein CASSTHYRDGGETQYS.

This clonotype was seen ten or more times. V and J are TRBV5-4 and TRBJ1-3; maybe TRBD1 (5 bases). Germline V gives CDR1 SGHNT, CDR2 YYREEE (reference sequence). The CDR3 loop spans 13 amino acids. Trimming removed 2 bases at V and 4 bases at J, with 7 bases between. CDR3 coding DNA: TGTGCCAGCAGCTTTCAGGGAGGAAACACCATATATTTT. This translates into CASSFQGGNTIYF.

This clonotype was seen a handful of times. J is TRBJ2-7 and V is TRBV19; the match to TRBD1 covers 8 bases. After removal of 1 base from V and 9 bases from J, the junction contained 5 bases not matched to a gene. The CDR3 has 13 amino acids. From germline, CDR1 is LNHDA and CDR2 SQIVND (reference sequence). The CDR3 protein is CASSIGGTGRQYF. The CDR3 DNA follows: TGTGCCAGTAGTATAGGGGGGACAGGCCGGCAGTACTTC.

This clonotype occurred a few times. This chain joins TRBV6-5 and TRBJ2-7; weak D call: TRBD1 (5 bases). The V and J ends lost 5 bases and 2 bases respectively, with 16 bases between them. The CDR3 runs to 15 residues. The V gene's germline CDR1 is MNHEY and CDR2 SVGAGI. CDR3 residues: CASSDAGHGTYEQYF. The CDR3 DNA is TGTGCCAGCAGTGACGCAGGGCACGGAACCTACGAGCAGTACTTC.

The chain links TRBV12-3 or TRBV12-4 to TRBJ1-1; D ambiguous. Trimming removed 6 bases at V and 6 bases at J, with 11 bases between. The CDR3 is made up of 12 amino acids. CDR3 bases: TGTGCCAGCAGCCCCGGGGAGCCTGAAGCTTTCTTT. Translated, it gives CASSPGEPEAFF.

A word on this clonotype: A much larger clone is a single base away; this may be a read error. This chain links TRBV4-1 with TRBJ2-1; 9 bases align to TRBD2. From germline, CDR1 is MGHRA and CDR2 YSYEKL. This CDR3 spans 12 amino acids. The CDR3 DNA is TGCGTCAGCAGCACGCTAGCGGGGGAGCAGTTCTTC. Its translation: CVSSTLAGEQFF.

This clonotype was recorded many times. The chain employs TRBV14 and TRBJ2-3; D not certain. This CDR3 has 16 residues. Germline CDR1 is SGHDN and CDR2 is FVKESK. Trimming stripped 0 bases from V and 0 bases from J, with 10 bases between. This chain's CDR3 is CASSQDLSPSTDTQYF. DNA of the CDR3: TGTGCCAGCAGCCAAGACCTCTCCCCTAGCACAGATACGCAGTATTTT.

Remarks on this clonotype: A much bigger clone sits one base away, suggesting this may be a read error. This chain joins TRBV30 and TRBJ2-4; D is perhaps TRBD2 (7 bases). CDR1 is GTSNPN, CDR2 SVGIG, per germline (reference sequence). This CDR3 region has 13 residues. CDR3 DNA sequence: TGTGCCTGGAGTCGGGGGGCCAAAACCATTCAGTACTTC. It encodes CAWSRGAKTIQYF.

This rearrangement joins TRBV9 to TRBJ1-4, with unresolved D. Looked up from germline, CDR1 is SGDLS and CDR2 is YYNGEE. V lost 3 bases and J lost 4, with 10 bases in between. The CDR3 contains 14 residues. CDR3 loop: CASSGRGSNEKLFF. In DNA, the CDR3 is TGTGCCAGCAGCGGGAGAGGGAGTAATGAAAAACTGTTTTTT.

About this clonotype itself: With a much larger clone just one base away, this may be a read error. The chain couples TRBV30 to TRBJ2-7, with D hard to call. V gave up 0 bases and J gave up 5 bases, with 8 bases separating them. The CDR3 has 12 amino acids. The germline V gene has CDR1 GTSNPN and CDR2 SVGIG (reference sequence). Here the CDR3 DNA reads TGTGCCTGGAGTGTACTGTTGGACGAGCAGTACTTC. This encodes CAWSVLLDEQYF.

This clonotype came up many times. The chain employs TRBV3-1 and TRBJ2-7; D remains ambiguous. The germline V and J ends were trimmed by 1 base and 2 bases, with 6 bases remaining between them. Germline loops: CDR1 LGHDT, CDR2 YNNKEL (reference sequence). This CDR3 contains 13 residues. The CDR3: CASSQGATYEQYF. The CDR3 bases are TGTGCCAGCAGCCAAGGCGCTACCTACGAGCAGTACTTC.

This clonotype was seen a few times. V gene TRBV29-1 combines with J gene TRBJ1-2, with D possibly TRBD1 on 5 matching bases. Looked up from germline, CDR1 is SQVTM and CDR2 is ANQGSEA. The CDR3 loop spans 15 amino acids. Trimming removed 1 base at V and 4 bases at J, with 16 bases between. CDR3: CSVEAPTDSIYGYTF. CDR3 nucleotides: TGCAGCGTTGAAGCCCCGACAGATTCTATCTATGGCTACACCTTC.